This record concerns one TCR beta chain sequence. This sample was included in a study of technical replicates of blood from a few donors. Method: immunoSEQ multiplex PCR; TCRdb's copy keeps in-frame clones and lacks some. The sample lists about 83,000 clones; roughly 94% were seen once. The J segment lost 1 base and the V segment lost 6 bases, leaving 5 bases of the junction unmatched. CDR3 size: 14 residues. Germline loops: CDR1 MGHRA, CDR2 YSYEKL. The receptor comes from a human donor in good health. The sequenced sample was T cells isolated from PBMCs. This chain joins TRBV4-1 and TRBJ2-5; 7 bases are shared with TRBD1. The CDR3 nucleotides are TGCGCCAGCAGACGACAGGGACCCCAAGAGACCCAGTACTTC. It translates to CASRRQGPQETQYF.